Following are 30 T cell receptor beta chains from one sample sequenced in a study of identical twins. One entry per CDR3 protein results from TCRdb running MiXCR on the 5' RACE reads. The top ten clones hold less than 0.35% of a sample with roughly 1,500,000 distinct CDR3 sequences, more than 30% of them seen once. The material sequenced was cord blood. The receptors were gathered from a newborn girl in good health.

This chain connects TRBV20-1 to TRBJ2-7; 8 bases map to TRBD2. This CDR3 contains 15 residues. Germline V gene lookup returns CDR1 DFQATT and CDR2 SNEGSKA (reference sequence). V shed 0 bases, J shed 6 bases, and the junction held 10 bases outside the gene matches. The CDR3 coding sequence is TGCAGTGCTAGAGATAGCCGGGAGGGCCTCGCCGAGCAGTACTTC. It is translated as CSARDSREGLAEQYF.

V usage is TRBV9 and J usage is TRBJ2-1; the match to TRBD2 covers 8 bases. J lost 3 bases, V lost 2 bases, and 4 bases had no gene match. Germline V gives CDR1 SGDLS, CDR2 YYNGEE. CDR3 length equals 15 residues. CDR3 amino acids: CASSVTSAFYNEQFF. CDR3 bases: TGTGCCAGCAGCGTGACTAGCGCGTTCTACAATGAGCAGTTCTTC.

CDR3 nucleotides: TGTGCCAGTACCACACGCAGGGACACTGAAGCTTTCTTT. Translation gives CASTTRRDTEAFF. The gene calls are TRBV19 and TRBJ1-1, with a tentative D call TRBD1 (5 bases). Trimming took off 7 bases at V and 3 bases at J, with 12 bases between the two ends. Germline loops: CDR1 LNHDA, CDR2 SQIVND (reference sequence). This CDR3 region has 13 residues.

This clonotype has just a few counts. The chain combines TRBV27 with TRBJ2-1; 13 bases agree with TRBD2. V shed 5 bases and J 0 bases; nucleotides not matched to a gene: 7. The germline V gene encodes CDR1 MNHEY and CDR2 SMNVEV (reference sequence). CDR3 length: 18 amino acids. The CDR3 is CASSLRTSGGPSYNEQFF. The CDR3 DNA follows: TGTGCCAGCAGTCTTAGGACTAGCGGGGGCCCCTCCTACAATGAGCAGTTCTTC.

A few counts support this clonotype. The chain recombines TRBV3-1 with TRBJ2-3, with 8 bases lining up with TRBD2. From germline, CDR1 is LGHDT and CDR2 YNNKEL (reference sequence). The length of the CDR3 is 19 residues. J gave up 1 base and V 4 bases, and 16 bases lay outside the gene matches. The CDR3 bases are TGTGCCAGCAGCCCCAGTGAACAACCGGGACTAGTGGGCACAGATACGCAGTATTTT. This translates into CASSPSEQPGLVGTDTQYF.

V gene TRBV13 combines with J gene TRBJ1-2; the D gene is possibly TRBD1 (6 bases). V was trimmed by 5 bases and J by 2 bases, leaving 12 bases between them. The CDR3 loop spans 14 amino acids. Germline V CDR1 and CDR2: PRHDT, FYEKMQ (reference sequence). The CDR3 DNA follows: TGTGCCAGCAGCCATAAACAGGGCAACTATGGCTACACCTTC. Translation: CASSHKQGNYGYTF.

This clonotype has a handful of counts. CDR3 sequence reads: CASSPPTGNNEQYF. The CDR3 coding sequence is TGTGCCAGCAGTCCCCCGACAGGGAATAACGAGCAGTACTTC. This chain links TRBV27 with TRBJ2-7; 7 bases fit TRBD1. The V gene's germline CDR1 is MNHEY and CDR2 SMNVEV (reference sequence). Trimming cost V 5 bases and J 5 bases; bases outside gene matches: 9. The CDR3 has 14 amino acids.

This clonotype has a handful of counts. The rearrangement links TRBV20-1 to TRBJ2-7; D is perhaps TRBD1 (5 bases). The V and J ends lost 0 bases and 5 bases respectively, with 14 bases between them. CDR1 and CDR2 (germline): DFQATT, SNEGSKA (reference sequence). CDR3 length: 14 residues. The CDR3 DNA reads TGCAGTGCTAGAGATTGGGGCGGAGAGCACGAGCAGTACTTC. Protein sequence: CSARDWGGEHEQYF.

The chain has TRBV20-1 and TRBJ2-5, with 7 bases matching TRBD1. The last part of the DNA fits TRBJ2-7 better; the J call may be wrong. Germline loops: CDR1 DFQATT, CDR2 SNEGSKA (reference sequence). This CDR3 has 11 residues. CDR3 coding DNA: TGCAGTGCTAGCGGGACAGTCGAGCAGTACTTC. As protein: CSASGTVEQYF.

The chain is built from TRBV28 and TRBJ2-7; 9 bases map to TRBD2. CDR1 is MDHEN, CDR2 SYDVKM, per germline. V shed 2 bases, J shed 2 bases, and the junction held 7 bases outside the gene matches. This CDR3 region has 16 residues. Written as DNA, the CDR3 is TGTGCCAGCAGTTTAGGGGGGACTAGCTTGGCCTACGAGCAGTACTTC. This translates into CASSLGGTSLAYEQYF.

This chain links TRBV11-2 with TRBJ2-2; 11 bases map to TRBD2. The germline V gene has CDR1 SGHAT and CDR2 FQNNGV. V shed 6 bases, J shed 0 bases, and the junction held 15 bases outside the gene matches. CDR3 length: 20 residues. CDR3: CASRLGVDSSGRSNTGELFF. DNA for the CDR3: TGTGCCAGCAGACTTGGGGTCGACTCTAGCGGGAGGTCGAACACCGGGGAGCTGTTTTTT.

Only a few counts were recorded for this clonotype. The chain carries TRBV10-3 and TRBJ2-5; unclear D gene. V was pared by 1 base and J by 3 bases, with 12 bases between. Germline V gives CDR1 ENHRY, CDR2 SYGVKD. This CDR3 is built from 15 residues. The DNA for the CDR3 is TGTGCCATCAGTGAGTTTAATAGTCAGGAAGAGACCCAGTACTTC. Translating it yields CAISEFNSQEETQYF.

Remarks on this clonotype: Given a much more abundant clone one base away, this may be a read error. The rearrangement uses TRBV6-5 and TRBJ1-5; 8 bases fit TRBD1. This CDR3 is 15 amino acids long. Germline values: CDR1 MNHEY, CDR2 SVGAGI. The V gene end was trimmed by 4 bases and the J gene end by 5 bases; junction bases not matched to a gene: 7. CDR3 loop: CASSSDRGGDQPQHF. CDR3 sequence (DNA): TGTGCCAGCAGTTCAGACAGGGGTGGCGATCAGCCCCAGCATTTT.

This clonotype was recorded a few times. The chain links TRBV5-4 to TRBJ2-7; the match to TRBD1 covers 7 bases. J was trimmed by 4 bases and V by 1 base; bases with no gene match: 8. The germline gives CDR1 SGHNT, CDR2 YYREEE (reference sequence). There are 15 residues in the CDR3. The CDR3 here is CASSLPGQLIYEQYF. CDR3 DNA sequence: TGTGCCAGCAGCTTGCCGGGACAGCTAATTTACGAGCAGTACTTC.

V and J are TRBV24-1 and TRBJ2-5; D might be TRBD1 or TRBD2, each matching 6 bases. CDR1 is KGHDR and CDR2 is SFDVKD in the germline V gene. The CDR3 is 14 amino acids. V was pared by 2 bases and J by 11 bases, with 17 bases between. CDR3: CATSDYRGESEQYF. CDR3 DNA: TGTGCCACCAGTGATTATAGGGGGGAGAGTGAGCAGTACTTC.

The chain joins TRBV28 to TRBJ1-6; D uncertain. V was pared by 3 bases and J by 8 bases, with 11 bases between. Germline CDR1 is MDHEN and CDR2 is SYDVKM. This CDR3 spans 14 amino acids. In DNA, the CDR3 is TGTGCCAGCAGTTTGGCCCTGTTATATTCACCCCTCCACTTT. This gives the protein CASSLALLYSPLHF.

J is TRBJ2-1 and V is TRBV29-1; a weak D match, TRBD2 (6 bases). Germline CDR1 SQVTM, CDR2 ANQGSEA. V lost 4 bases and J lost 1, with 14 bases in between. This CDR3 is built from 15 residues. The CDR3 DNA reads as TGCAGCGTTGGGCTACGGGGGTGGTCCTACAATGAGCAGTTCTTC. Translating it yields CSVGLRGWSYNEQFF.

This chain's CDR3 is CASSKARGSGANVLTF. The CDR3 DNA is TGTGCCAGCAGCAAAGCGCGGGGTTCTGGGGCCAACGTCCTGACTTTC. The V and J genes are TRBV21-1 and TRBJ2-6. TRBV21-1 is flagged as a pseudogene. The CDR3 loop spans 16 amino acids.

V is TRBV7-2 and J is TRBJ1-2; perhaps TRBD1 as D (6 bases). The CDR3 runs 18 residues. Trimming removed 2 bases from V and 1 base from J, with 20 bases in between. CDR1 is SGHTA and CDR2 is FQGNSA in the germline V gene. The CDR3 sequence: CASSLSPTAGAFNYGYTF. In DNA, the CDR3 is TGTGCCAGCAGCTTATCCCCTACGGCAGGGGCCTTTAACTATGGCTACACCTTC. The complete variable domain, with remaining parts taken from reference TRBV7-2 and TRBJ1-2, reads GAGVSQSPSNKVTEKGKDVELRCDPISGHTALYWYRQSLGQGLEFLIYFQGNSAPDKSGLPSDRFSAERTGGSVSTLTIQRTQQEDSAVYLCASSLSPTAGAFNYGYTFGSGTRLTVV.

V is TRBV6-5 and J is TRBJ2-1; no reliable D call. The last part of the DNA fits TRBJ2-7 better; the J call may be wrong. There are 15 residues in the CDR3. Per the germline V gene, CDR1 is MNHEY and CDR2 is SVGAGI. The CDR3 DNA sequence: TGTGCCAGCAGTTACCAAGGGCTAGTCTACAATGAGCAGTACTTC. Translating gives CASSYQGLVYNEQYF.

The chain joins TRBV12-3 or TRBV12-4 to TRBJ1-1; no clear D. The CDR3 runs to 12 residues. Trimming stripped 7 bases from V and 7 bases from J, with 13 bases between. CDR3 bases: TGTGCCAGCAAAGCAGGAAACTTTGAAGCTTTCTTT. This codes for CASKAGNFEAFF.

This clonotype was detected a few times. CDR3 residues: CASSQARGSSGANVLTF. The CDR3 DNA sequence: TGTGCCAGCAGCCAGGCACGGGGGAGCTCTGGGGCCAACGTCCTGACTTTC. The chain recombines TRBV14 with TRBJ2-6, with D possibly being TRBD2 (6 bases). The CDR3 runs to 17 residues. V dropped 3 bases and J dropped 0 bases, with 12 bases sitting between them. The V gene's germline CDR1 is SGHDN and CDR2 FVKESK. The full variable domain, its missing parts supplied by reference TRBV14 and TRBJ2-6, is EAGVTQFPSHSVIEKGQTVTLRCDPISGHDNLYWYRRVMGKEIKFLLHFVKESKQDESGMPNNRFLAERTGGTYSTLKVQPAELEDSGVYFCASSQARGSSGANVLTFGAGSRLTVL.

This chain connects TRBV12-3 or TRBV12-4 to TRBJ1-5, with D possibly matching TRBD1 (6 bases). The CDR3 loop spans 14 amino acids. V dropped 3 bases and J dropped 3 bases, with 9 bases sitting between them. CDR3 region: CASSFGQYNQPQHF. The DNA of the CDR3 is TGTGCCAGCAGTTTCGGACAGTACAATCAGCCCCAGCATTTT.

The chain has TRBV2 and TRBJ2-2, with TRBD1 matching 7 bases. The CDR3 runs to 16 residues. Germline lookup yields CDR1 SNHLY and CDR2 FYNNEI. V lost 10 bases and J lost 0; bases outside the gene matches: 11. For the CDR3, the DNA is TGTGCCATCAAAACTAATACAGGGGCGAACACCGGGGAGCTGTTTTTT. Protein: CAIKTNTGANTGELFF.

This clonotype turned up a few times. The chain combines TRBV2 with TRBJ2-5; TRBD2 agrees at 8 bases. V shed 6 bases, J shed 4 bases, and the junction held 10 bases outside the gene matches. This CDR3 is built from 15 residues. CDR1 is SNHLY, CDR2 FYNNEI, per germline. The CDR3, as DNA: TGTGCCAGCAGATTGACTAGCGCGGGGAGAGAGACCCAGTACTTC. Its protein product is CASRLTSAGRETQYF. Full variable domain (remainder filled in from reference TRBV2 and TRBJ2-5): EPEVTQTPSHQVTQMGQEVILRCVPISNHLYFYWYRQILGQKVEFLVSFYNNEISEKSEIFDDQFSVERPDGSNFTLKIRSTKLEDSAMYFCASRLTSAGRETQYFGPGTRLLVL.

Details on this clonotype: Being one base from a much bigger clone, this may be a read error. The gene calls are TRBV20-1 and TRBJ2-7; D might be TRBD2 (6 bases). The V gene lost 6 bases and the J gene lost 2 bases, with 14 bases spanning the gap. The CDR3 totals 13 residues. Germline V lookup: CDR1 DFQATT, CDR2 SNEGSKA (reference sequence). For the CDR3, the DNA is TGCAGTGCCAGGGACTCCCGCCCCTACGAGCAGTACTTC. Translating it yields CSARDSRPYEQYF.

This sequence joins TRBV20-1 and TRBJ2-5; D is possibly TRBD2 (6 bases). Germline CDR1 is DFQATT and CDR2 is SNEGSKA (reference sequence). Trimming pared 3 bases from V and 11 bases from J, leaving 22 bases between. The CDR3 contains 14 residues. The CDR3 nucleotides read TGCAGTGCTAGGACCCCGACTAGTTACAATGAGCAGTACTTC. Amino acids: CSARTPTSYNEQYF.

A few counts support this clonotype. The rearrangement joins TRBV18 to TRBJ2-1; 10 positions agree with TRBD1. The germline V gene has CDR1 KGHSH and CDR2 LQKENI. J lost 5 bases, V lost 4 bases, and 8 bases had no gene match. The CDR3 covers 16 residues. The CDR3 nucleotides are TGTGCCAGCTCACGAGACAGGGGGCCTCCGGACAATGAGCAGTTCTTC. Its translation is CASSRDRGPPDNEQFF.

The genes are TRBV2 and TRBJ2-2; 7 bases line up with TRBD2. CDR3 length: 15 residues. Germline lookup yields CDR1 SNHLY and CDR2 FYNNEI. J lost 0 bases, V lost 7 bases, and 5 bases had no gene match. The CDR3 loop is CASTTGTTNTGELFF. Written as DNA, the CDR3 is TGTGCCAGCACCACCGGGACTACGAACACCGGGGAGCTGTTTTTT.

This clonotype was detected a few times. The chain employs TRBV29-1 and TRBJ2-2; a weak D match, TRBD1 (6 bases). Germline values: CDR1 SQVTM, CDR2 ANQGSEA. This CDR3 spans 13 amino acids. Deletions cut 3 bases from V and 1 base from J, with 6 bases between. Here the CDR3 reads CSVETGNTGELFF. DNA of the CDR3: TGCAGCGTTGAGACAGGGAACACCGGGGAGCTGTTTTTT.